This passage covers 25 T cell receptor beta chains from one sample sequenced in a study of pediatric ulcerative colitis. Repertoires were generated with immunoSEQ multiplex PCR, while TCRdb's copy carries only in-frame clones and drops some. The sample carries 17,000 or so clones, roughly 70% recorded once. During colonoscopy, one to two rectal pinch biopsies were collected. Sequenced material: gut tissue. These receptors all come from a girl under 18 with moderate ulcerative colitis.

The rearrangement uses TRBV18 and TRBJ1-4, with a possible D match to TRBD1 (5 bases). V dropped 3 bases and J dropped 6 bases, with 20 bases sitting between them. The CDR3 has 17 residues. Germline-derived CDR1 and CDR2 are KGHSH and LQKENI. CDR3 amino acids: CASSPRIIQGRDEKLFF. DNA for the CDR3: TGTGCCAGCTCACCCCGCATAATCCAGGGAAGGGATGAAAAACTGTTTTTT.

The rearrangement uses TRBV7-9 and TRBJ2-7; possibly TRBD2 for D (5 bases). V was trimmed by 5 bases and J by 6 bases, leaving 23 bases between them. Germline V gene data show CDR1 as SEHNR and CDR2 as FQNEAQ (reference sequence). The CDR3 has 16 residues. This CDR3 reads CASSLLHSDLRGEQYF. CDR3 coding DNA: TGTGCCAGCAGCCTACTTCACAGCGACCTACGGGGCGAGCAGTACTTC.

This clone is a singleton in its sample. The DNA for the CDR3 is TGTGCCAGCAGCAGCCCTGGTCGGAAAGAGACCCAGTACTTC. Protein product: CASSSPGRKETQYF. The chain links TRBV4-2 to TRBJ2-5; D gene uncertain. This CDR3 contains 14 residues. With 5 bases removed from V and 3 bases from J, the gap between germline ends came to 13 bases. Germline values: CDR1 LGHNA, CDR2 YNFKEQ.

The chain is built from TRBV6-6 and TRBJ1-5; the D is unclear. Germline V gene lookup returns CDR1 MNHNY and CDR2 SVGAGI (reference sequence). The CDR3 has 14 amino acids. Trimming shortened V by 0 bases and J by 2 bases, and 5 bases separated the two germline ends. The CDR3: CASSYSLGNQPQHF. The CDR3 nucleotides are TGTGCCAGCAGTTACTCGCTAGGCAATCAGCCCCAGCATTTT.

On this clone: One end of the junction fails to match germline, which may point to a read error. This chain connects TRBV19 to TRBJ2-7; 7 bases are a match to TRBD1. CDR1 LNHDA and CDR2 SQIVND come from the germline V gene (reference sequence). The CDR3 runs to 11 residues. As DNA, the CDR3 is TGTGCCAGTAGTATCCGAGACAGGGCCCTCTTC. Its translation is CASSIRDRALF.

The chain is built from TRBV5-5 and TRBJ1-2; 10 nucleotides match TRBD1. Germline loops: CDR1 SGHKS, CDR2 YYEKEE (reference sequence). V trimming: 5 bases; J trimming: 4 bases; junction bases outside the gene matches: 8. The CDR3 length is 15 residues. CDR3 nucleotide sequence: TGTGCCAGCAGTCGAGACAGGGGGCGCGGCTATGGCTACACCTTC. Translating gives CASSRDRGRGYGYTF.

The chain has TRBV9 and TRBJ2-4, with D perhaps matching TRBD2 (6 bases). Germline V gene data show CDR1 as SGDLS and CDR2 as YYNGEE. The CDR3 is made up of 13 amino acids. Trimming removed 3 bases from V and 11 bases from J, with 15 bases in between. The CDR3 nucleotides are TGTGCCAGCAGCGCCATCGAGGCGGGACTTCAGTACTTC. As protein: CASSAIEAGLQYF. Drawing the rest from reference TRBV9 and TRBJ2-4, the complete variable domain is DSGVTQTPKHLITATGQRVTLRCSPRSGDLSVYWYQQSLDQGLQFLIQYYNGEERAKGNILERFSAQQFPDLHSELNLSSLELGDSALYFCASSAIEAGLQYFGAGTRLSVL.

This clone has a handful of counts. The V gene is TRBV7-9, the J gene TRBJ2-1, with D perhaps being TRBD1 or TRBD2 (5 bases each). Trimming stripped 5 bases from V and 7 bases from J, with 15 bases between. Germline V CDR1 and CDR2: SEHNR, FQNEAQ (reference sequence). The CDR3 contains 14 residues. The CDR3 here is CASSPSRGRNEQFF. CDR3 bases: TGTGCCAGCAGCCCGTCGAGGGGCAGGAATGAGCAGTTCTTC. Based on the CDR3 plus reference TRBV7-9 and TRBJ2-1, the full variable domain is DTGVSQNPRHKITKRGQNVTFRCDPISEHNRLYWYRQTLGQGPEFLTYFQNEAQLEKSRLLSDRFSAERPKGSFSTLEIQRTEQGDSAMYLCASSPSRGRNEQFFGPGTRLTVL.

This clone was seen more than once but under ten times. The chain combines TRBV9 with TRBJ2-5, with D maybe TRBD1 (6 bases). V lost 0 bases and J lost 5, with 8 bases in between. This CDR3 region has 13 residues. Looked up from germline, CDR1 is SGDLS and CDR2 is YYNGEE. The CDR3 region is CASSVDRAETQYF. CDR3 nucleotide sequence: TGTGCCAGCAGCGTAGACAGGGCGGAGACCCAGTACTTC.

DNA of the CDR3: TGTGCCAGCCGGGGGGGTCGTTTGGAGACCCAGTACTTC. Translating it yields CASRGGRLETQYF. The gene calls are TRBV7-6 and TRBJ2-5, with 8 bases identical to TRBD2. Looked up from germline, CDR1 is SGHVS and CDR2 is FNYEAQ. J gave up 5 bases and V 8 bases, and 7 bases lay outside the gene matches. CDR3 length: 13 amino acids.

This rearrangement joins TRBV18 to TRBJ1-4; TRBD1 matches at 9 bases. This CDR3 has 14 amino acids. Germline trimming cut 5 bases from V and 8 bases from J; bases unmatched to any gene: 6. Per the germline V gene, CDR1 is KGHSH and CDR2 is LQKENI. CDR3 region: CASSVGTGQEKLFF. Here the CDR3 DNA reads TGTGCCAGCTCAGTCGGGACAGGGCAGGAAAAACTGTTTTTT.

The genes are TRBV19 and TRBJ1-2; D is ambiguous. The CDR3 is 14 residues long. CDR1 and CDR2 (germline): LNHDA, SQIVND (reference sequence). The V and J ends lost 7 bases and 3 bases respectively, with 15 bases between them. The CDR3 loop is CASKGLRLYYGYTF. CDR3 in DNA: TGTGCCAGTAAGGGCCTGAGGCTCTACTATGGCTACACCTTC.

J is TRBJ2-7 and V is TRBV27; 8 nucleotides line up with TRBD1. The CDR3 spans 14 residues. The germline V gene encodes CDR1 MNHEY and CDR2 SMNVEV (reference sequence). Trimming removed 0 bases from V and 6 bases from J; junction bases left unmatched: 4. The CDR3 loop reads CASSLSGQGAEQYF. For the CDR3, the DNA is TGTGCCAGCAGTTTATCTGGACAGGGTGCCGAGCAGTACTTC.

The CDR3 protein is CASSYARVAEAFF. As DNA, the CDR3 is TGTGCCAGCAGTTACGCCAGGGTCGCTGAAGCTTTCTTT. The chain is built from TRBV6-5 and TRBJ1-1; TRBD1 might be the D (5 bases). CDR3 length: 13 residues. With 2 bases removed from V and 6 bases from J, the gap between germline ends came to 10 bases. Germline CDR1 is MNHEY and CDR2 is SVGAGI.

The chain links TRBV9 to TRBJ2-7; 10 nucleotides line up with TRBD2. V trimming: 5 bases; J trimming: 2 bases; junction bases outside the gene matches: 7. CDR1 and CDR2 from the germline V gene are SGDLS and YYNGEE. The length of the CDR3 is 15 residues. The CDR3 DNA is TGTGCCAGCAGTCCCCTAGCGGGGGTTCCCTACGAGCAGTACTTC. Translating gives CASSPLAGVPYEQYF.

This clone was seen once. Here the CDR3 DNA reads TGTGCCAGCAGTTTTTCTTCCCTCGACAGGGGGCGGAGCTACACCTTC. Amino acids: CASSFSSLDRGRSYTF. The chain combines TRBV28 with TRBJ1-2; TRBD1 matches at 10 bases. V lost 3 bases to trimming and J lost 9 bases; unmatched junction nucleotides: 13. CDR3 size: 16 residues. Germline CDR1 reads MDHEN; CDR2 reads SYDVKM.

This sequence joins TRBV9 and TRBJ2-1, with no clear D. Trimming pared 0 bases from V and 2 bases from J, leaving 9 bases between. CDR1 is SGDLS, CDR2 YYNGEE, per germline. The CDR3 covers 15 residues. In DNA, the CDR3 is TGTGCCAGCAGCGTAGATGAGGCTACCTACAATGAGCAGTTCTTC. Translation: CASSVDEATYNEQFF.

As to this clone: In the same sample, other DNA sequences code for this CDR3. The chain uses TRBV29-1 and TRBJ1-2, with TRBD1 as a possible D gene (5 bases). CDR3 length equals 14 residues. The V end was cut by 4 bases, the J end by 2 bases, with 14 bases between. Germline-derived CDR1 and CDR2 are SQVTM and ANQGSEA. CDR3 in DNA: TGCAGCGTTGTAGGGCGGGGACGGAACTATGGCTACACCTTC. This codes for CSVVGRGRNYGYTF.

This chain links TRBV1 with TRBJ2-7; the table's D gene call, TRBD2, was not cross checked with the DNA. TRBV1 is labeled a pseudogene. This CDR3 region has 15 residues. CDR3 loop: CTSSQGTSAPYEQYF. The CDR3 DNA is TGCACCAGCAGCCAGGGGACTAGCGCTCCCTACGAGCAGTACTTC.

The rearrangement uses TRBV10-3 and TRBJ2-3; 13 bases match TRBD2. V was clipped by 6 bases and J by 8 bases; unmatched bases: 11. Germline CDR1 ENHRY, CDR2 SYGVKD. This CDR3 spans 16 amino acids. Here the CDR3 reads CAISPLTGTSGVTQYF. As DNA, the CDR3 is TGTGCCATCAGCCCTCTTACCGGGACTAGCGGGGTTACGCAGTATTTT.

The rearrangement uses TRBV14 and TRBJ2-3; the match to TRBD2 covers 8 bases. The CDR3 length is 16 residues. CDR1 and CDR2 (germline): SGHDN, FVKESK. V lost 1 base and J lost 3; bases outside the gene matches: 6. The CDR3 region has the DNA TGTGCCAGCAGCCAAGTCGGGGGGGCCTTAACAGATACGCAGTATTTT. It yields the protein CASSQVGGALTDTQYF.

This clone was observed a handful of times. The rearrangement joins TRBV7-2 to TRBJ1-2, with D perhaps TRBD1 (5 bases). The V gene lost 5 bases and the J gene lost 7 bases, with 17 bases spanning the gap. CDR3 length equals 14 residues. CDR1 is SGHTA, CDR2 FQGNSA, per germline. CDR3 in DNA: TGTGCCAGCAGCCCAAGGCCGGGGGGAGGTGGCTACACCTTC. Its protein product is CASSPRPGGGGYTF.

This sequence joins TRBV19 and TRBJ1-2, with 7 bases identical to TRBD1. The germline V gene has CDR1 LNHDA and CDR2 SQIVND (reference sequence). This CDR3 is built from 14 residues. The V gene end was trimmed by 7 bases and the J gene end by 5 bases; junction bases not matched to a gene: 10. For the CDR3, the DNA is TGTGCCAGTACCTTGGGGACAGCAATATATGGCTACACCTTC. This codes for CASTLGTAIYGYTF. The complete variable domain, with remaining parts taken from reference TRBV19 and TRBJ1-2, reads DGGITQSPKYLFRKEGQNVTLSCEQNLNHDAMYWYRQDPGQGLRLIYYSQIVNDFQKGDIAEGYSVSREKKESFPLTVTSAQKNPTAFYLCASTLGTAIYGYTFGSGTRLTVV.

This clone is judged large. The chain carries TRBV18 and TRBJ1-6; D is unclear. The germline V gene has CDR1 KGHSH and CDR2 LQKENI. V dropped 4 bases and J dropped 7 bases, with 14 bases sitting between them. The CDR3 is made up of 15 amino acids. CDR3 DNA: TGTGCCAGCTCACTAATACAAGACGGGAATTCACCCCTCCACTTT. Its protein product is CASSLIQDGNSPLHF.

V usage is TRBV27 and J usage is TRBJ1-1; 7 bases agree with TRBD1. CDR3 length equals 14 residues. CDR1 is MNHEY, CDR2 SMNVEV, per germline (reference sequence). The V gene end was trimmed by 5 bases and the J gene end by 0 bases; junction bases not matched to a gene: 3. The CDR3 protein is CASSDGQVNTEAFF. The CDR3 coding sequence is TGTGCCAGCAGTGACGGACAGGTGAACACTGAAGCTTTCTTT.